This T cell receptor beta chain was sequenced during a study of tumor-infiltrating lymphocytes in primary liver carcinoma (dated by TCRdb to between 2016 and 2019). Regarding the research as a whole: Of the five patients, three men and two women aged 30 to 69 years, four had hepatocellular carcinoma and one had combined HCC and intrahepatic cholangiocarcinoma. A total of approximately 35 specimens from 5 patients underwent TCRbeta repertoire sequencing, comprising some 25 tumor regions, 5 adjacent noncancerous liver tissues and 5 peripheral blood samples. Agilent mRNA microarray profiling was performed on the 25 tumor region samples to relate TCRbeta repertoire diversity to the local molecular phenotype. TCRbeta repertoire sequencing, expression microarrays and whole-exome sequencing were combined in the study across five regions of each liver tumor, with adjacent normal tissue and blood also included. Samples yielded roughly 3.5 to 7.13 million productive TCRbeta reads; read depth did not differ significantly between tissue types. High reproducibility was observed for the technical replicate repertoires, with mean shared-clone rates roughly 0.87 and correlation coefficients above 0.95. The tumors of the five patients were staged as T1-T3 N0M0, with maximum diameters ranging from roughly 4.2 to 10 cm.

Beyond this particular receptor, the publication reports: Because only the TCR beta chain was sequenced and unpaired alpha chains were not captured, true repertoire diversity is likely underestimated. Just about 7.5-25% of top clones turned up in all five regions of a tumor, which suggests spatial heterogeneity among tumor-infiltrating T cells. The study included only a handful of patients, and the authors note findings should be validated in a larger study. The top 250 clones made up a significantly larger repertoire fraction in tumors than in blood (p = 0.039). Consistent with antigen-driven expansion, pairs of tumor regions showed higher repertoire overlap (mean roughly 36%) than either tumor-adjacent pairs (about 17%) or tumor-blood pairs (around 14%). Bulk unsorted samples precluded comparing CD4+ and CD8+ T cell repertoires.

Of note for this clonotype: Its recognized antigen is unknown. A junction end diverges from the germline sequence, so it may reflect a read error.

The CDR3 runs 12 residues from the cysteine to the phenylalanine. Solely the CDR3 DNA is kept, with 36 bases framed from the first base. TCRbeta-specific cDNA was reverse-transcribed from 500 ng total RNA using a constant-region primer and ProtoScript II reverse transcriptase. Construction of the TCRbeta libraries relied on three nested rounds of multiplex PCR, following a slightly modified ARM-PCR procedure. Each of the first two PCR rounds ran for approximately 10 cycles and used multiplex TRBV1-TRBV30 forward primers together with a Cbeta reverse primer. A final 25-cycle PCR with Deep VentR polymerase added sample barcodes and Illumina adapters. Before sequencing, amplicons of 200-500 bp were gel-purified using a QIAquick gel extraction kit. An Illumina HiSeq 2500 was used to sequence the TCRbeta amplicons with 250-bp paired-end reads. As for how the authors treated the data: Trimmomatic v0.33 was used to quality-trim the reads, and FLASH v1.2.11 was used to merge paired reads so that full CDR3 sequences could be recovered. V, D and J germline segments were assigned to the rearranged TCRbeta sequences by MiGEC v1.2.1b. Clonotype statistics, along with Shannon-Wiener diversity indices, were calculated using VDJtools v1.0.0. Except for diversity analysis, only each sample's 250 most abundant clonotypes were used in subsequent analyses to reduce sampling bias. TCRdb trimmed the raw reads at Q25, called clones with MiXCR and kept productive beta chains. Rows are combined by CDR3 protein, so each entry shows the most common genes and DNA. The V and J calls were not made by the authors but by TCRdb's processing. For this sample the table gives under 200,000 distinct CDR3 sequences, of which approximately 86% were detected only once. The ten largest clonotypes hold 15% to 20% of the sample.

Total RNA and DNA were co-extracted from about 20-30 mg of bulk tissue with the AllPrep DNA/RNA mini kit, without cell sorting. Four to six patients with histopathologically diagnosed primary liver carcinoma underwent surgical resection in China between late 2015 and March 2016. At the time of sampling, the patients were treatment-naive and had chronic HBV infection. Five spatially separated regions were sampled from each tumor: the superior, inferior, left-lateral and right-lateral poles, plus the tumor centre. Histology showed that every tumor sample contained more than 85% viable tumor cells. Each fresh piece of tumor and adjacent tissue was cut in two, with one half stored in RNAlater at -80 degrees C and the other half sent for histology.

The rearrangement combines TRBV12-3 or TRBV12-4 with TRBJ2-5, and TRBD2 aligns with 7 junction nucleotides. The clonotype originates from a middle-aged man with primary liver carcinoma and hepatitis B virus infection. Sequenced: tumor tissue from primary liver carcinoma. The DNA sequence follows: TGTGCCAGCAGTTTAGCGCGGGAGACCCAATGCTTC. Its protein reads: CASSLARETQCF.